A selection of T cell receptor beta chains follows, all from one sample in a study of beta chain features in type 1 diabetes. The method was immunoSEQ multiplex PCR; TCRdb's version includes in-frame clones alone and lacks a portion of them. The sample gives 200,000 to 250,000 clones, 27% of which show up once; under 5% is in the top ten. The sample comprised central memory CD4+ T cells from blood. The receptor source for this set is a man aged 25-45 years in good health. Each CDR3 is given with its conserved first and last residue. The order of the fields is V gene, clone size, CDR3 protein. Some rows have no size entry. The others give once, few or many, or a class for an expanded clone.

>TRBV14|NA
CASRGTGGIYEQYF
>TRBV18|many
CASSPRQGKDSPLHF
>TRBV2|few
CASSKQGQYNEQFF
>TRBV4-1|few
CASSQEAGYSTDTQYF
>TRBV7-2|NA
CASSRPTDYQETQYF
>TRBV2|NA
CASSEGGGRASDTQYF
>TRBV20-1|few
CSAPGPGTQYF
>TRBV30|many
CAWASGNTIYF
>TRBV7-7|NA
CASGPLQATEAFF
>TRBV5-6|NA
CASSQDRFGSNEQFF
>TRBV15|few
CATSRDKGTEAFF
>TRBV7-2|NA
CASSLDAYNEQFF
>TRBV9|NA
CASSVHQETQYF
>TRBV30|NA
CAWGRLSNTEAFF
>TRBV25-1|NA
CASANIAGTSGCRLEQYF
>TRBV5-1|NA
CASSLGTGSFNEQFF
>TRBV12-2|NA
CASRLAVTDPLYTEAFF
>TRBV11-2|NA
CASSPGLRMDTQYF
>TRBV21-1|many
CASPKGKEQFF
>TRBV29-1|NA
CSASHKASGWATEAFF
>TRBV5-1|few
CASRGSGYQETQYF
>TRBV20-1|few
CSASKPSGAFF
>TRBV7-2|NA
CASSLDRVGSGTDTQYF
>TRBV10-3|few
CAISDPPRGGETQYF
>TRBV28|few
CASSFGQGFQF
>TRBV2|many
CASSPSGLESGELFF
>TRBV5-1|NA
CASSLDHGDQPQHF
>TRBV5-4|few
CASSDGDRGHGNQPQHF
>TRBV5-1|NA
CASSSFGTGGDEQFF
>TRBV5-1|NA
CASSSPPRALYNEQFF
>TRBV4-3|NA
CASSQGDTGPAIGELFF
>TRBV2|NA
CATRTGRAPTNEKLFF
>TRBV5-4|many
CASSLAGPAREQFF
>TRBV30|few
CAWSVGGSLSSYNEQFF
>TRBV2|NA
CASGPMVQETQYF
>TRBV6-6|many
CASSAKGDEQFF
>TRBV30|NA
CAWRVWQGAGEQYF
>TRBV2|many
CASSPAGLTDTQYF
>TRBV30|few
CAWGQAKNIQYF
>TRBV7-2|NA
CASSLRAGGRETQYF
>TRBV30|NA
CAWSVNAGGNEQFF
>TRBV29-1|NA
CSASLTGGKGYTF
>TRBV4-2|few
CASSRDYGSPEAFF
>TRBV2|few
CASRGQGENYGYTF
>TRBV30|NA
CAWTGQGGMNTEAFF
>TRBV4-1|few
CASSQGGQNTEAFF
>TRBV30|NA
CAWGDMDLSYNSPLHF
>TRBV18|NA
CASSSTIDGTSYEQYF
>TRBV28|many
CASGIHGYEQYF
>TRBV28|NA
CASSLDTKLAKNIQYF
>TRBV4-2|NA
CASKGSSDTQYF
>TRBV20-1|few
CSWQMNTEAFF
>TRBV18|NA
CASSPRDSGEQFF
>TRBV2|many
CASRDLVDKPYEQYF
>TRBV19|few
CASSGSGSTDTQYF
>TRBV5-6|few
CASRRRAGGYEQYF
>TRBV10-3|NA
CAISESGQPYNSPLHF
>TRBV5-1|NA
CASSTGTSEQYF
>TRBV11-2|NA
CASSLDRSPSPLHF
>TRBV18|NA
CASSPSTGTASEQYF